The clone carrying this TCR beta chain came up a few times. No antigen is known for it. The CDR3 spans 12 residues. The V end was cut by 6 bases, the J end by 3 bases, with 12 bases between. CDR1 and CDR2 (germline): DFQATT, SNEGSKA (reference sequence). This entry belongs to a study of T cells after yellow fever vaccination. Conversion of TCR transcripts into cDNA relied on 5'RACE template switching, which added a universal primer site and UMIs. A single record per CDR3 protein comes from TCRdb applying MiXCR to the 5' RACE reads. The sample consists of 500,000 to 700,000 distinct CDR3 sequences, less than 20% of them appearing once. Findings of the study overall: Clonotypes shared by both compartments, CD4 and CD8, made up a small share. A weaker secondary response peaked on day 5, the primary on day 15. The booster response re-showed most primary clones: approximately 95% CD4, approximately 86% CD8.

The TCR sequence derives from a young man who received the YFV17D yellow fever vaccine. The chain recombines TRBV20-1 with TRBJ2-7, with D perhaps matching TRBD1 (6 bases). Sequenced here: PBMCs, sampled 15 days after the yellow fever booster vaccination. CDR3 amino acids: CSAETGGYEQYF. For the CDR3, the DNA is TGCAGTGCCGAGACAGGAGGCTACGAGCAGTACTTC.